The 17 T cell receptor beta chains below were found in one sample sequenced in a study of cytomegalovirus exposure and HLA in healthy donors. Clones were read by immunoSEQ multiplex PCR, and TCRdb kept only the in-frame ones, dropping some. The table has some 60,000 clones, just under 95% seen once. What was sequenced was PBMCs. The receptors were sampled from a man aged 18-30 years in good health and CMV-seropositive.

The chain combines TRBV2 with TRBJ1-2, with TRBD1 matching over 7 bases. The CDR3 consists of 17 residues. V shed 4 bases and J 0 bases; nucleotides not matched to a gene: 11. Germline V CDR1 and CDR2: SNHLY, FYNNEI. As DNA, the CDR3 is TGTGCCAGCAGTGCCCTCGAGACAGGGATTACTAACTATGGCTACACCTTC. Its translation: CASSALETGITNYGYTF.

The J gene is TRBJ2-7, the V gene TRBV19; 8 nucleotides align to TRBD1. Per germline, CDR1 LNHDA and CDR2 SQIVND (reference sequence). V was clipped by 9 bases and J by 0 bases; unmatched bases: 13. The CDR3 runs to 16 residues. The CDR3 here is CASSAGGYAHSYEQYF. CDR3 in DNA: TGTGCCAGCTCGGCAGGGGGCTATGCCCACTCCTACGAGCAGTACTTC.

The rearrangement links TRBV29-1 to TRBJ2-1, with D possibly matching TRBD1 (6 bases). The CDR3 is 13 residues long. CDR1 is SQVTM, CDR2 ANQGSEA, per germline. With 0 bases removed from V and 8 bases from J, the gap between germline ends came to 11 bases. The CDR3 sequence: CSVEDHRDDEQFF. CDR3 in DNA: TGCAGCGTTGAAGATCACAGGGACGATGAGCAGTTCTTC.

This sequence joins TRBV28 and TRBJ2-5; TRBD2 matches at 8 bases. The CDR3 runs 13 residues. V lost 8 bases and J lost 3; bases outside the gene matches: 5. The germline gives CDR1 MDHEN, CDR2 SYDVKM. The CDR3 DNA is TGTGCCAGCCGGGGGGGAGGAAAAGAGACCCAGTACTTC. Its protein is CASRGGGKETQYF.

This clone was seen only once. V usage is TRBV28 and J usage is TRBJ1-3; a weak D match, TRBD1 (6 bases). Germline V gives CDR1 MDHEN, CDR2 SYDVKM. Between the trimmed V and J ends, which lost 2 bases and 2 bases, there was a span of 10 bases. The length of the CDR3 is 15 residues. This CDR3 reads CASSLRGGPGNTIYF. The CDR3 DNA follows: TGTGCCAGCAGTTTACGGGGGGGGCCTGGAAACACCATATATTTT.

A word on this clone: The junction and the germline gene differ at one end; a read error may be behind it. The genes are TRBV6-4 and TRBJ2-1; D remains ambiguous. The germline CDR1 and CDR2 sequences are MRHNA and SNTAGT. CDR3 length equals 13 residues. DNA for the CDR3: TGTGCCAGCAGTGACGGCTCCAACAATGAGCAGTTCTTC. Its protein product is CASSDGSNNEQFF.

The genes are TRBV7-2 and TRBJ2-7; the match to TRBD1 covers 7 bases. The CDR3 covers 14 residues. CDR1 and CDR2 from the germline V gene are SGHTA and FQGNSA. V dropped 5 bases and J dropped 2; count of bases not matched to a gene: 6. The CDR3 sequence: CASSPGQVAYEQYF. CDR3 DNA: TGTGCCAGCAGCCCCGGACAGGTCGCCTACGAGCAGTACTTC.

The chain couples TRBV5-1 to TRBJ2-6, with TRBD1 identical over 9 bases. J gave up 3 bases and V 2 bases, and 18 bases lay outside the gene matches. The CDR3 has 21 residues. Germline loops: CDR1 SGHRS, CDR2 YFSETQ. The chain's CDR3 is CASSLATPGQGIRLGANVLTF. The CDR3, as DNA: TGCGCCAGCAGCTTAGCCACACCGGGACAGGGAATCAGGCTTGGGGCCAACGTCCTGACTTTC.

The rearrangement uses TRBV7-6 and TRBJ2-3, with D possibly TRBD2 on 5 matching bases. This CDR3 is built from 18 residues. Between the trimmed V and J ends, which lost 0 bases and 4 bases, there was a span of 20 bases. Germline CDR1 and CDR2: SGHVS and FNYEAQ. This CDR3 reads CASSLARASTEDSDTQYF. The CDR3 nucleotides read TGTGCCAGCAGCTTAGCTAGGGCCTCGACGGAGGACTCAGATACGCAGTATTTT.

The table lists this clone with a count of one. This CDR3 reads CASSLAGQGNRQPQHF. The CDR3 DNA is TGTGCCAGCAGCTTGGCCGGACAGGGGAACAGGCAGCCCCAGCATTTT. The chain carries TRBV5-6 and TRBJ1-5; TRBD1 matches 9 bases. V lost 0 bases and J lost 7; bases outside the gene matches: 8. Germline-derived CDR1 and CDR2 are SGHDT and YYEEEE. CDR3 length: 16 amino acids.

This clone has just one count. Other DNA sequences of this sample code for an identical CDR3. The V call is TRBV9, the J call TRBJ2-7; 7 bases map to TRBD1. The germline CDR1 and CDR2 sequences are SGDLS and YYNGEE. The V and J ends lost 0 bases and 0 bases, in that order; junction bases with no gene match: 3. This CDR3 is 15 amino acids long. CDR3 region: CASSVAGGSSYEQYF. In DNA, the CDR3 is TGTGCCAGCAGCGTAGCAGGGGGAAGCTCCTACGAGCAGTACTTC.

J is TRBJ1-2 and V is TRBV10-3; D perhaps matches TRBD1 (6 bases). Germline CDR1 is ENHRY and CDR2 is SYGVKD. This CDR3 has 12 residues. V was pared by 8 bases and J by 7 bases, with 14 bases between. This CDR3 reads CAIGQLSGGYTF. DNA for the CDR3: TGTGCCATCGGACAGTTGTCTGGTGGCTACACCTTC.

V usage is TRBV28 and J usage is TRBJ2-4; D possibly corresponds to TRBD1 (5 bases). Germline assignment: CDR1 MDHEN and CDR2 SYDVKM. Trimming removed 10 bases from V and 0 bases from J, with 10 bases in between. The CDR3 is made up of 13 amino acids. The CDR3 reads CATGLTAKNIQYF. In DNA, the CDR3 is TGTGCCACAGGGCTTACAGCCAAAAACATTCAGTACTTC.

The rearrangement links TRBV7-3 to TRBJ2-3; possible D gene TRBD2, 6 bases. Between the trimmed V and J ends, which lost 4 bases and 4 bases, there was a span of 15 bases. The CDR3 totals 15 residues. The germline V gene encodes CDR1 SGHTA and CDR2 FQGTGA. CDR3 loop: CASSSTGVPADTQYF. The CDR3 bases are TGTGCCAGCAGCTCGACGGGAGTTCCGGCAGATACGCAGTATTTT. The whole variable domain, filled in from reference TRBV7-3 and TRBJ2-3, reads GAGVSQTPSNKVTEKGKYVELRCDPISGHTALYWYRQSLGQGPEFLIYFQGTGAADDSGLPNDRFFAVRPEGSVSTLKIQRTERGDSAVYLCASSSTGVPADTQYFGPGTRLTVL.

In this sample, this clone turned up once. The rearrangement links TRBV2 to TRBJ2-3; TRBD2 matches 7 bases. The CDR3 contains 13 residues. Looked up from germline, CDR1 is SNHLY and CDR2 is FYNNEI. V dropped 1 base and J dropped 6; count of bases not matched to a gene: 1. The DNA for the CDR3 is TGTGCCAGCAGTGAAGTGCGGGAGGATACGCAGTATTTT. It yields the protein CASSEVREDTQYF.

This clone showed up just once. The V gene is TRBV6-1, the J gene TRBJ2-7; 8 bases match TRBD2. The trim removed 0 bases at V and 3 bases at J, leaving 7 bases unmatched. CDR1 and CDR2 from the germline V gene are MNHNS and SASEGT. The CDR3 spans 16 residues. Written as DNA, the CDR3 is TGTGCCAGCAGTGAAGCGGCTAGCGGGCCCCTCTACGAGCAGTACTTC. It codes for CASSEAASGPLYEQYF.

This chain uses TRBV4-3 with TRBJ1-2; D is ambiguous. V shed 2 bases and J shed 7 bases, with 17 bases lying between them. CDR3 length: 15 amino acids. Germline CDR1 and CDR2: LGHNA and YSLEER. CDR3 in DNA: TGCGCCAGCAGCCAAACACACGGAGGATTGCGTGGCTACACCTTC. Protein: CASSQTHGGLRGYTF.